A selection of T cell receptor beta chains follows, all from one sample in a study of human T cells and chemical hapten exposure. Each CDR3 protein is one row after TCRdb ran MiXCR on the RACE reads. The repertoire includes approximately 86,000 distinct CDR3 sequences, about a tenth of them detected once, and approximately 1% sits in the top ten. Sequenced material: whole blood, taken in connection with sensitization to the hapten diphenylcyclopropenone (DPC). The receptor set was obtained from a woman in her twenties or thirties with alopecia areata. Some clones in this sample may be carry-over from other donors' samples. CDR3s include the opening cysteine and the closing phenylalanine or tryptophan. Fields, in order: J gene, D gene, V gene, clone size, CDR3 DNA, CDR3 protein. D genes are given only for firm matches. Some rows have no size entry. The others give once, few or many, or a class for an expanded clone.

j_gene: TRBJ1-6; d_gene: TRBD1; v_gene: TRBV7-6; abundance: few; CDR3nt: TGTGCCAGCAGCCCGGGACAGGGTAGTTATTCACCCCTCCACTTT; CDR3aa: CASSPGQGSYSPLHF
j_gene: TRBJ2-2; d_gene: TRBD2; v_gene: TRBV19; abundance: many; CDR3nt: TGTGCCAGCCAGCGGGGGGCGGGCACCGGGGAGCTGTTTTTT; CDR3aa: CASQRGAGTGELFF
j_gene: TRBJ2-6; d_gene: .; v_gene: TRBV12-3/TRBV12-4; abundance: many; CDR3nt: TGTGCCAAGGGGGAGGCTGGGGCCAACGTCCTGACTTTC; CDR3aa: CAKGEAGANVLTF
j_gene: TRBJ2-1; d_gene: .; v_gene: TRBV13; abundance: few; CDR3nt: TGTGCCAGCAGCTACACGTCGGGGGACTACAATGAGCAGTTCTTC; CDR3aa: CASSYTSGDYNEQFF
j_gene: TRBJ2-5; d_gene: .; v_gene: TRBV29-1; abundance: many; CDR3nt: TGCAGCCCCCCAGAGCCTGCATCCCAAGAGACCCAGTACTTC; CDR3aa: CSPPEPASQETQYF
j_gene: TRBJ1-3; d_gene: TRBD1; v_gene: TRBV5-1; abundance: .; CDR3nt: TGCGCCAGCACCTCCGGGACAGGGATGGCTTGGGGAAACACCATATATTTT; CDR3aa: CASTSGTGMAWGNTIYF
j_gene: TRBJ2-7; d_gene: .; v_gene: TRBV28; abundance: few; CDR3nt: TGTGCCAGCGGCCGCTTGGGGTCCTACGAGCAGTACTTC; CDR3aa: CASGRLGSYEQYF
j_gene: TRBJ2-3; d_gene: .; v_gene: TRBV7-9; abundance: many; CDR3nt: TGTGCCAGCAGCTTGGTTAGCGTTAGAGATACGCAGTATTTT; CDR3aa: CASSLVSVRDTQYF
j_gene: TRBJ2-2; d_gene: .; v_gene: TRBV6-1; abundance: few; CDR3nt: TGTGCCAGCAGGTCTAGCACTTTCGGCACCGGGGAGCTGTTTTTT; CDR3aa: CASRSSTFGTGELFF
j_gene: TRBJ1-4; d_gene: .; v_gene: TRBV10-3; abundance: .; CDR3nt: TGTGCCATCAGTGAGGCGGAATTTAATGAAAAACTGTTTTTT; CDR3aa: CAISEAEFNEKLFF
j_gene: TRBJ2-3; d_gene: .; v_gene: TRBV30; abundance: few; CDR3nt: TGTGCCTGGAGCCAGGAGGGCACAGATACGCAGTATTTT; CDR3aa: CAWSQEGTDTQYF
j_gene: TRBJ1-3; d_gene: .; v_gene: TRBV3-1; abundance: many; CDR3nt: TGTGCCAGCAGCCAACCGGGGAACTCTGGAAACACCATATATTTT; CDR3aa: CASSQPGNSGNTIYF
j_gene: TRBJ2-1; d_gene: TRBD2; v_gene: TRBV12-3/TRBV12-4; abundance: many; CDR3nt: TGTGCCAGCAGTTCCTGGACTAGCGGGGGGGCGAATGAGCAGTTCTTC; CDR3aa: CASSSWTSGGANEQFF
j_gene: TRBJ1-1; d_gene: TRBD1; v_gene: TRBV6-6; abundance: many; CDR3nt: TGTGCCAGCAGTGACCCCTCAGACAGGGGGCGCGGCAATACTGAAGCTTTCTTT; CDR3aa: CASSDPSDRGRGNTEAFF
j_gene: TRBJ1-2; d_gene: .; v_gene: TRBV27; abundance: many; CDR3nt: TGTGCCAGCAGTTTAGCGGGGGGGCACTATGGCTACACCTTC; CDR3aa: CASSLAGGHYGYTF
j_gene: TRBJ2-7; d_gene: TRBD2; v_gene: TRBV7-9; abundance: .; CDR3nt: TGTGCCAGCAGCTTCTCACCCCAGCGGGAGGGCAACGAGCAGTACTTC; CDR3aa: CASSFSPQREGNEQYF
j_gene: TRBJ2-3; d_gene: .; v_gene: TRBV28; abundance: many; CDR3nt: TGTGCCAGCAGTCCTTCGGGACTCGCTTTGGATACGCAGTATTTT; CDR3aa: CASSPSGLALDTQYF